This T cell receptor beta chain was profiled in a study of response to subunit inactivated influenza vaccine. Per the germline V gene, CDR1 is ENHRY and CDR2 is SYGVKD. V lost 5 bases, J lost 0 bases, and 10 bases lay in between. This CDR3 contains 14 residues. In TCRdb, the RT-PCR reads were re-called with MiXCR into one record per CDR3 protein. The sample has about 520,000 distinct CDR3 sequences, 7.2% seen once. The V gene is TRBV10-3, the J gene TRBJ2-5, with D maybe TRBD1 (6 bases). The clonotype comes from a man between 50 and 69 years old who received an inactivated influenza vaccine. Sequenced material: PBMCs from blood, taken roughly 24 months after vaccination. CDR3 sequence (DNA): TGTGCCATCAGTCTGACAGGAGACCAAGAGACCCAGTACTTC. This sequence encodes CAISLTGDQETQYF.